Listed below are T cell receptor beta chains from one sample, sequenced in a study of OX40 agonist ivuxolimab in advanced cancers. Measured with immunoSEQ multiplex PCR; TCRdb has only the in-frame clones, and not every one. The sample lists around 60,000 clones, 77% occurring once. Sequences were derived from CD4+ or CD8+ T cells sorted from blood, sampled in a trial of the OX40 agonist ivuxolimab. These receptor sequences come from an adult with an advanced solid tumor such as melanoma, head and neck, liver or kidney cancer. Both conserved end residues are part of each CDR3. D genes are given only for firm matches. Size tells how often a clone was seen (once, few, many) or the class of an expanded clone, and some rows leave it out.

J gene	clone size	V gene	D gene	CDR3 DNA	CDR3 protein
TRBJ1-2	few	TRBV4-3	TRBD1	TGCGCCAGCAGCGGACAGGGAGACTATGGCTACACCTTC	CASSGQGDYGYTF
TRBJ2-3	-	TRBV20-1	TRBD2	TGCAGTGCTATGCCGGGGGGAACGCAGTATTTT	CSAMPGGTQYF
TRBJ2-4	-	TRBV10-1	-	TGCGCCAGCAGTGACCGGGGCCCCGAAGGATCCAAAAACATTCAGTACTTC	CASSDRGPEGSKNIQYF
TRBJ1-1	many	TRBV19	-	TGTGCCAGTAGTATGCCCCCCTCTCGCTCACAGCTGAACACTGAAGCTTTCTTT	CASSMPPSRSQLNTEAFF
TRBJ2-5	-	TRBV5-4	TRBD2	TGTGCCAGCAGTTCGGGACTAGCGGGGGAGGAGACCCAGTACTTC	CASSSGLAGEETQYF
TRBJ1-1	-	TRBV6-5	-	TGTGCCAGCAGTGAGAGGGCGGACACTGAAGCTTTCTTT	CASSERADTEAFF
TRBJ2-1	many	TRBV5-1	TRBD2	TGCGCCAGCAGCTTTGGCGGGGGGAGTTACAATGAGCAGTTCTTC	CASSFGGGSYNEQFF
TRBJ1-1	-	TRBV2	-	TGTGCCAGCAGTGAAACAGAAGCTTTCTTT	CASSETEAFF
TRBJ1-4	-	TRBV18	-	TGTGCCAGCTCACAGGGGCAGCCTTCTAATGAAAAACTGTTTTTT	CASSQGQPSNEKLFF
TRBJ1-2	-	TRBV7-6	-	TGTGCCAGCAGCTTAGAAGCACAGGGTCGTGGCTACACCTTC	CASSLEAQGRGYTF
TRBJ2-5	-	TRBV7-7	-	TGTGCCAGCAGCTTTTTTACGGCAGGGCGAGAGACCCAGTACTTC	CASSFFTAGRETQYF
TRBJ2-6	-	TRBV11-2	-	TGTGCCAGCAGCTTTGGGGGTTCTGGGGCCAACGTCCTGACTTTC	CASSFGGSGANVLTF
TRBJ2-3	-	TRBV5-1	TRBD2	TGCGCCAGCAGCGTTGGACTAGCGGGAGGGCTCTCAGATACGCAGTATTTT	CASSVGLAGGLSDTQYF
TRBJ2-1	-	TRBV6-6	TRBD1	TGTGCCAGCAGTCCTCGGGACAGGGAGATCGTGAATGAGCAGTTCTTC	CASSPRDREIVNEQFF
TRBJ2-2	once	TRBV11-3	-	TGTGCCAGCAGCCAATTTTCTAGAATCGGGGAGCTGTTTTTT	CASSQFSRIGELFF
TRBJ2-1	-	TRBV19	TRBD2	TGTGCCAGTGGGGGGGACGGGCTCGAGAGGCGGTACAATGAGCAGTTCTTC	CASGGDGLERRYNEQFF
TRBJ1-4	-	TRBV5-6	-	TGTGCCAGCAGCTTTAGGAGGACGGGGAATGAAAAACTGTTTTTT	CASSFRRTGNEKLFF
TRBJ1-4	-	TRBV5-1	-	TGCGCCAGCAGCTTGTCAGGGGTGGATGAAAAACTGTTTTTT	CASSLSGVDEKLFF
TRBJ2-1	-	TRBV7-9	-	TGTGCCAGCAGCTTTGGTGCGCCCCTAGGATACAATGAGCAGTTCTTC	CASSFGAPLGYNEQFF